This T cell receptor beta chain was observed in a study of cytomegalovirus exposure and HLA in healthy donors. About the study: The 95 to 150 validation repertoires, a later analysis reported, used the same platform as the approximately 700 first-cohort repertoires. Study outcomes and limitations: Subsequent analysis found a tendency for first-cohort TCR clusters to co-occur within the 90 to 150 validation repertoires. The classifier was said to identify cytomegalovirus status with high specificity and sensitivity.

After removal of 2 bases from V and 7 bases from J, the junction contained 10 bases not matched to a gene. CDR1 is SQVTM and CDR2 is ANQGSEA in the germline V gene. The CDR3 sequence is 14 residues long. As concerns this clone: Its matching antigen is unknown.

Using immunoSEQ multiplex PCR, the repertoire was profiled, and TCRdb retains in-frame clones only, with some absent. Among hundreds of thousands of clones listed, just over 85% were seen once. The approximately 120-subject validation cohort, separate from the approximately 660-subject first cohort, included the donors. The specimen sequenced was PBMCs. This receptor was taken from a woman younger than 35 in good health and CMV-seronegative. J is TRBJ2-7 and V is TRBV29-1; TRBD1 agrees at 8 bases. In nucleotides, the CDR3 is TGCAGCGTTGAACTCAGACAGGGGACGGGAGAGCAGTACTTC. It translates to CSVELRQGTGEQYF.